This record covers a single TCR beta chain. Six replicates per PBMC sample, mostly from roughly 450 ng of genomic DNA. Clones were sequenced by immunoSEQ multiplex PCR, and TCRdb holds only the in-frame ones, with some missing. This sample has around 60,000 clones, with roughly 80% found just once. Germline assignment: CDR1 SNHLY and CDR2 FYNNEI. This CDR3 spans 13 amino acids. V was pared by 2 bases and J by 0 bases, with 5 bases between. These data belong to a study of neoadjuvant anti-PD-1 for oral cavity cancer. PBMCs were not maintained or expanded in culture before analysis. Material: PBMCs, obtained before nivolumab (anti-PD-1) treatment. This sequence originates from a person aged 35-79 years with oral cavity squamous cell carcinoma. This sequence joins TRBV2 and TRBJ2-7; D gene unclear. The CDR3 spells CASSEPPSYEQYF. As DNA, the CDR3 is TGTGCCAGCAGTGAACCTCCCTCCTACGAGCAGTACTTC.